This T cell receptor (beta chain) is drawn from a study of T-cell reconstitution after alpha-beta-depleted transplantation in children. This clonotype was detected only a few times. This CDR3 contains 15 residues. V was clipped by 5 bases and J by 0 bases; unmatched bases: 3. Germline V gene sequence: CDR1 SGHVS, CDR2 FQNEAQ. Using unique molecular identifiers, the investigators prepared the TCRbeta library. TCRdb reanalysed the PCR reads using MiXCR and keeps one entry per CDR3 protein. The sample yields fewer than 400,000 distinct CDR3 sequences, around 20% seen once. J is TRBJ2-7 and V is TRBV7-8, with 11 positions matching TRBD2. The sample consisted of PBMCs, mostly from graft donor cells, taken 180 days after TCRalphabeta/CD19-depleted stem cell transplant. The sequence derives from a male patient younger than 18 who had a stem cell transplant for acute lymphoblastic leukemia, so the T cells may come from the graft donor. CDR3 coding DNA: TGTGCCAGCAGCGCGGGGACTAGCGGCTCCTACGAGCAGTACTTC. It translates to CASSAGTSGSYEQYF.